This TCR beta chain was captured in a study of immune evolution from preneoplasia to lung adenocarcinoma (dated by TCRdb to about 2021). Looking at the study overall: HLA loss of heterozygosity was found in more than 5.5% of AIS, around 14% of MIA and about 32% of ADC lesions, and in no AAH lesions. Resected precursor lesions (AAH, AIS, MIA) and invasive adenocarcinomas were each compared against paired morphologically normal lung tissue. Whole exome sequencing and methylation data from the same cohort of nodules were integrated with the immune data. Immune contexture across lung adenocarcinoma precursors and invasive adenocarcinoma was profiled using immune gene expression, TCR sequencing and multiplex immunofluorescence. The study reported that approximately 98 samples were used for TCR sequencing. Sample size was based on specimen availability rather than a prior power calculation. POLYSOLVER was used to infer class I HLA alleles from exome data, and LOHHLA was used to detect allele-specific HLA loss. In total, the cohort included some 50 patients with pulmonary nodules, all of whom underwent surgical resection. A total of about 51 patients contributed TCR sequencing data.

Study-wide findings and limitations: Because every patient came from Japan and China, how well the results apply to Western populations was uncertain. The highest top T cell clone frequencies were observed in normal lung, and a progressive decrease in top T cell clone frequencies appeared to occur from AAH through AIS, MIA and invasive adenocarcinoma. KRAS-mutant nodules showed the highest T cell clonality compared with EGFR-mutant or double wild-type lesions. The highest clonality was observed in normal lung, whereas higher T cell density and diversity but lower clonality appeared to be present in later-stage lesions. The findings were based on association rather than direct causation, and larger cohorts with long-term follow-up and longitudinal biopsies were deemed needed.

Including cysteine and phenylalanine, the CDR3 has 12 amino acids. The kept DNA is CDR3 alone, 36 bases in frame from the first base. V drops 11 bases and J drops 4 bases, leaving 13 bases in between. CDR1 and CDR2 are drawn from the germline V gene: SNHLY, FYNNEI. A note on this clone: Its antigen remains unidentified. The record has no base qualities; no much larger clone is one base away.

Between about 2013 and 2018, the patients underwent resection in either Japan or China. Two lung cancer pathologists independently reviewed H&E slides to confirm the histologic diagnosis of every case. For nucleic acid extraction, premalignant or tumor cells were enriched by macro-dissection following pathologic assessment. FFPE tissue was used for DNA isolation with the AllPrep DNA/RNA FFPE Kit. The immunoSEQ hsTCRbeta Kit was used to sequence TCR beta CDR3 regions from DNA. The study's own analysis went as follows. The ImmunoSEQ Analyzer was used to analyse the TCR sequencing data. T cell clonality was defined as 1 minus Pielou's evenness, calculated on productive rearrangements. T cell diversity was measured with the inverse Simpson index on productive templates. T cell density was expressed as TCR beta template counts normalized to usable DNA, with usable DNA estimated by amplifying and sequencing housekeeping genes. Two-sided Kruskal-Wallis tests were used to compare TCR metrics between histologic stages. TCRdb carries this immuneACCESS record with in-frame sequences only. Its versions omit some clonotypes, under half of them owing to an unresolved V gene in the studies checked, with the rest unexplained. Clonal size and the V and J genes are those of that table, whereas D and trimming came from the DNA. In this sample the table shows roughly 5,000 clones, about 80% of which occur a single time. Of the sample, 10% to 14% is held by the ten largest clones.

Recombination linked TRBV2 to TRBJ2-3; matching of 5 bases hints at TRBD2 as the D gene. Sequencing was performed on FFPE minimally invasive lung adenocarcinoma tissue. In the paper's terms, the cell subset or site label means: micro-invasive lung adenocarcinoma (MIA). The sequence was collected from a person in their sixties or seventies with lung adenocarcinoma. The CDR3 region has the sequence CASRVGSDTQYF. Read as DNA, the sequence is TGTGCCTCGAGGGTGGGGTCAGATACGCAGTATTTT.